These 29 T cell receptor beta chains originate from one sample sequenced in a study of control samples from healthy donors and cancer patients. The repertoire was sequenced with immunoSEQ multiplex PCR; TCRdb's copy has only in-frame clones and lacks some. The sample holds under 200,000 clones, about 94% seen once. Material: PBMCs. The receptors shown here come from a man in his 60s with colorectal cancer.

This chain links TRBV30 with TRBJ1-3; D is uncertain. The V end lost 0 bases, the J end lost 3 bases, and 3 bases lay between the germline ends. There are 12 residues in the CDR3. Germline assignment: CDR1 GTSNPN and CDR2 SVGIG (reference sequence). The CDR3 region has the DNA TGTGCCTGGAGTGTAGGTGGAAACACCATATATTTT. Its translation is CAWSVGGNTIYF.

The genes are TRBV2 and TRBJ2-1; 8 positions agree with TRBD2. J lost 8 bases, V lost 3 bases, and 9 bases had no gene match. In germline, CDR1 is SNHLY, CDR2 FYNNEI. There are 15 residues in the CDR3. The CDR3 sequence is CASSESGGNFDEQFF. For the CDR3, the DNA is TGTGCCAGCAGTGAGTCGGGGGGGAATTTCGATGAGCAGTTCTTC.

V and J are TRBV29-1 and TRBJ2-1; the match to TRBD2 covers 8 bases. After removal of 8 bases from V and 9 bases from J, the junction contained 9 bases not matched to a gene. The CDR3 spans 12 residues. CDR1 SQVTM and CDR2 ANQGSEA come from the germline V gene. The chain's CDR3 is CSPRTSSGEQFF. Here the CDR3 DNA reads TGCAGCCCTCGGACTAGCAGCGGTGAGCAGTTCTTC.

The J gene is TRBJ2-3, the V gene TRBV11-3; either TRBD1 or TRBD2 may fit D (5 bases each). Trimming pared 3 bases from V and 0 bases from J, leaving 7 bases between. From germline, CDR1 is SGHNT and CDR2 YENEEA. This CDR3 is 14 amino acids long. CDR3 amino acids: CASSFRDSTDTQYF. The CDR3 DNA follows: TGTGCCAGCAGCTTCCGGGACAGCACAGATACGCAGTATTTT.

The chain employs TRBV10-3 and TRBJ1-3; D uncertain. Trimming shortened V by 8 bases and J by 7 bases, and 12 bases separated the two germline ends. The CDR3 length is 12 residues. Germline V gene sequence: CDR1 ENHRY, CDR2 SYGVKD. The CDR3 DNA reads as TGTGCCATCGGGTCCGGCCGGAACACCATATATTTT. This encodes CAIGSGRNTIYF.

This sequence joins TRBV18 and TRBJ1-1, with D perhaps matching TRBD1 (5 bases). The CDR3 has 15 amino acids. Germline V gene sequence: CDR1 KGHSH, CDR2 LQKENI. The V gene lost 2 bases and the J gene lost 4 bases, with 14 bases spanning the gap. CDR3 amino acids: CASSPSRRVGTEAFF. The DNA for the CDR3 is TGTGCCAGCTCACCATCGCGCAGGGTGGGCACTGAAGCTTTCTTT.

V is TRBV11-3 and J is TRBJ2-7; weak D call: TRBD2 (6 bases). The germline V gene encodes CDR1 SGHNT and CDR2 YENEEA. The CDR3 extends over 13 amino acids. V lost 5 bases to trimming and J lost 7 bases, with 15 bases between them. CDR3 protein: CASSPGTRGEQYF. CDR3 nucleotides: TGTGCCAGCAGCCCTGGCACCCGGGGGGAGCAGTACTTC.

Points on this clone: The germline gene is not matched at one end of the junction; a read error may be the cause. The chain uses TRBV5-1 and TRBJ2-3; a weak D match, TRBD2 (7 bases). This CDR3 is 15 amino acids long. Germline lookup yields CDR1 SGHRS and CDR2 YFSETQ. CDR3 residues: CATSNRGGATDTQYF. The CDR3 DNA reads as TGCGCCACCAGCAATAGGGGGGGGGCCACAGATACGCAGTATTTT.

This clone appeared once. The V call is TRBV20-1, the J call TRBJ1-2, with D unclear. V shed 2 bases and J shed 6 bases, with 7 bases lying between them. This CDR3 spans 11 amino acids. In germline, CDR1 is DFQATT, CDR2 SNEGSKA (reference sequence). CDR3 bases: TGCAGTGCTAGATGGGCCAATGGCTACACCTTC. Residues: CSARWANGYTF.

The chain has TRBV19 and TRBJ1-6, with TRBD1 identical over 10 bases. The CDR3 sequence is 15 residues long. Per germline, CDR1 LNHDA and CDR2 SQIVND (reference sequence). V lost 4 bases, J lost 7 bases, and 4 bases stayed unmatched. The CDR3 reads CASSTGTGENSPLHF. The CDR3 DNA reads as TGTGCCAGTAGTACCGGGACAGGGGAAAATTCACCCCTCCACTTT.

The chain carries TRBV4-1 and TRBJ2-5; 9 nucleotides align to TRBD1. Germline CDR1 MGHRA, CDR2 YSYEKL. This CDR3 region has 16 residues. Germline trimming cut 1 base from V and 2 bases from J; bases unmatched to any gene: 5. The CDR3 is CASSQGPGTGQETQYF. The CDR3 DNA is TGCGCCAGCAGCCAAGGTCCCGGGACAGGGCAAGAGACCCAGTACTTC.

This clone appeared a single time. CDR3: CAWSGTPSQPQHF. CDR3 DNA sequence: TGTGCCTGGAGTGGCACGCCGTCCCAGCCCCAGCATTTT. The rearrangement joins TRBV30 to TRBJ1-5; D is unclear. The V and J ends lost 1 base and 7 bases respectively, with 11 bases between them. Germline V CDR1 and CDR2: GTSNPN, SVGIG (reference sequence). The CDR3 runs 13 residues. Filled out from reference TRBV30 and TRBJ1-5, the complete variable domain reads SQTIHQWPATLVQPVGSPLSLECTVEGTSNPNLYWYRQAAGRGLQLLFYSVGIGQISSEVPQNLSASRPQDRQFILSSKKLLLSDSGFYLCAWSGTPSQPQHFGDGTRLSIL.

The J gene is TRBJ1-2, the V gene TRBV27; D gene unclear. Trimming cost V 4 bases and J 2 bases, with 8 bases left between them. CDR3 size: 13 residues. CDR1 MNHEY and CDR2 SMNVEV come from the germline V gene (reference sequence). CDR3 sequence reads: CASSWSGNYGYTF. In DNA form, the CDR3 reads TGTGCCAGCAGTTGGTCAGGCAACTATGGCTACACCTTC.

The chain combines TRBV24-1 with TRBJ2-2; D call uncertain. This CDR3 comprises 11 residues. Germline CDR1 KGHDR, CDR2 SFDVKD. V dropped 4 bases and J dropped 7 bases, with 3 bases sitting between them. This CDR3 is CATSEGGELFF. The CDR3 DNA follows: TGTGCCACCAGTGAAGGCGGGGAGCTGTTTTTT.

This clone was counted a single time. The chain recombines TRBV7-8 with TRBJ1-1, with D tentatively TRBD1 (6 bases). The V gene lost 4 bases and the J gene lost 2 bases, with 14 bases spanning the gap. The CDR3 has 15 residues. In germline, CDR1 is SGHVS, CDR2 FQNEAQ. This CDR3 is CASSYLGGVNTEAFF. CDR3 in DNA: TGTGCCAGCAGCTACCTAGGGGGGGTCAACACTGAAGCTTTCTTT.

The V gene is TRBV28, the J gene TRBJ1-2, with D possibly matching TRBD1 (6 bases). This CDR3 is 14 amino acids long. V was cut by 7 bases and J by 5 bases, with 17 bases left in between. The germline CDR1 and CDR2 sequences are MDHEN and SYDVKM. The CDR3 DNA reads as TGTGCCAGCACCTCGGGGGGGGGCGAGTATGGCTACACCTTC. This translates into CASTSGGGEYGYTF.

This chain uses TRBV24-1 with TRBJ1-2, with 9 bases that match TRBD1. Germline V gene sequence: CDR1 KGHDR, CDR2 SFDVKD. The length of the CDR3 is 14 residues. The V segment lost 3 bases and the J segment 8 bases; nucleotides outside the gene matches: 6. For the CDR3, the DNA is TGTGCCACCAGTGATGACAGGGGGAGAAGCGGCTACACCTTC. The encoded protein is CATSDDRGRSGYTF.

V gene TRBV27 combines with J gene TRBJ2-5, with D unresolved. The CDR3 consists of 14 residues. V dropped 6 bases and J dropped 5 bases, with 16 bases sitting between them. Germline loops: CDR1 MNHEY, CDR2 SMNVEV (reference sequence). CDR3 DNA: TGTGCCAGCAGGGTCAGTTTCCCACAGGAGACCCAGTACTTC. As protein: CASRVSFPQETQYF.

This chain uses TRBV6-2 or TRBV6-3 with TRBJ1-1; possible D gene TRBD1, 6 bases. The V gene's germline CDR1 is MNHEY and CDR2 SVGEGT. The CDR3 spans 15 residues. Trimming pared 4 bases from V and 1 base from J, leaving 13 bases between. Written as DNA, the CDR3 is TGTGCCAGCAGTTCCTACAGGGAGGAGAACACTGAAGCTTTCTTT. Protein: CASSSYREENTEAFF.

V is TRBV6-2 or TRBV6-3 and J is TRBJ2-1, with D hard to call. CDR3 length: 14 residues. V was cut by 2 bases and J by 6 bases, with 11 bases left in between. CDR1 and CDR2 (germline): MNHEY, SVGEGT. The DNA for the CDR3 is TGTGCCAGCAGTTACCGCAGGTCGGGCAATGAGCAGTTCTTC. It yields the protein CASSYRRSGNEQFF.

The chain couples TRBV4-1 to TRBJ2-7; TRBD2 agrees at 10 bases. Germline trimming cut 3 bases from V and 6 bases from J; bases unmatched to any gene: 11. The germline gives CDR1 MGHRA, CDR2 YSYEKL. The CDR3 extends over 16 amino acids. CDR3 sequence reads: CASSHGTSAGGGEQYF. CDR3 bases: TGCGCCAGCAGCCACGGGACTAGCGCCGGAGGTGGCGAGCAGTACTTC.

V gene TRBV6-2 or TRBV6-3 combines with J gene TRBJ2-1; TRBD2 agrees at 15 bases. The germline gives CDR1 MNHEY, CDR2 SVGEGT. The CDR3 loop spans 18 amino acids. V dropped 0 bases and J dropped 15; count of bases not matched to a gene: 15. The CDR3 DNA follows: TGTGCCAGCAGTTACTCGACGCGGACTAGCGGGGGGGCCCCCTGGAGGTTCTTC. It is translated as CASSYSTRTSGGAPWRFF.

The V call is TRBV4-2, the J call TRBJ1-6, with D hard to call. V lost 1 base to trimming and J lost 10 bases, with 14 bases between them. This CDR3 contains 15 residues. The germline CDR1 and CDR2 sequences are LGHNA and YNFKEQ. The CDR3 region is CASSQVPGASSPLHF. The CDR3 bases are TGTGCCAGCAGCCAAGTCCCAGGTGCTAGCTCACCCCTCCACTTT.

The J gene is TRBJ2-1, the V gene TRBV9; TRBD1 might be the D (6 bases). CDR3 length: 14 amino acids. V was pared by 4 bases and J by 6 bases, with 14 bases between. Germline V gene data show CDR1 as SGDLS and CDR2 as YYNGEE. DNA of the CDR3: TGTGCCAGCAGCCCAGGGGCCATCCCCAATGAGCAGTTCTTC. Amino acid sequence: CASSPGAIPNEQFF. The full variable domain, completed using reference TRBV9 and TRBJ2-1, is DSGVTQTPKHLITATGQRVTLRCSPRSGDLSVYWYQQSLDQGLQFLIQYYNGEERAKGNILERFSAQQFPDLHSELNLSSLELGDSALYFCASSPGAIPNEQFFGPGTRLTVL.

This clone has only a few counts. Other nucleotide sequences in the sample specify the same CDR3. The chain employs TRBV18 and TRBJ1-1, with D perhaps matching TRBD1 (5 bases). V was cut by 2 bases and J by 4 bases, with 11 bases left in between. The germline CDR1 and CDR2 sequences are KGHSH and LQKENI. CDR3 size: 14 residues. CDR3 residues: CASSPAGTGTEAFF. The CDR3, as DNA: TGTGCCAGCTCACCAGCAGGGACTGGCACTGAAGCTTTCTTT.

This chain connects TRBV10-2 to TRBJ2-1, with 7 bases identical to TRBD2. Germline V lookup: CDR1 WSHSY, CDR2 SAAADI. This CDR3 is 12 amino acids long. Unmatched junction bases numbered 4, after V lost 4 bases and J lost 10 bases. Here the CDR3 DNA reads TGCGCCAGCAGTGCGGAGCGGGGCGAGCAGTTCTTC. It is translated as CASSAERGEQFF.

The chain couples TRBV19 to TRBJ2-3; 10 bases align to TRBD2. This CDR3 comprises 15 residues. CDR1 and CDR2 (germline): LNHDA, SQIVND (reference sequence). J lost 6 bases, V lost 2 bases, and 5 bases had no gene match. For the CDR3, the DNA is TGTGCCAGTAGTATAATAAGCGGGGGGGCTGATACGCAGTATTTT. Translating gives CASSIISGGADTQYF.

The V call is TRBV6-5, the J call TRBJ1-4; TRBD1 aligns across 8 bases. The CDR3 consists of 15 residues. Losses at the gene ends were 8 bases for V and 4 bases for J; bases not matched to a gene: 9. Germline values: CDR1 MNHEY, CDR2 SVGAGI. The CDR3 sequence: CASSPRTGRNEKLFF. CDR3 sequence (DNA): TGTGCCAGCTCTCCGAGGACAGGGCGTAATGAAAAACTGTTTTTT.

The V and J genes are TRBV18 and TRBJ1-1; D not certain. Germline lookup yields CDR1 KGHSH and CDR2 LQKENI. The CDR3 has 16 residues. Trimming pared 4 bases from V and 5 bases from J, leaving 20 bases between. CDR3 nucleotide sequence: TGTGCCAGCTCACTGACTAGCGGGCCCGGCGGGACTGAAGCTTTCTTT. It is translated as CASSLTSGPGGTEAFF.